Presented here are 18 T cell receptor beta chains from one specimen sequenced in a study of OX40 agonist ivuxolimab in advanced cancers. Some clones are missing from TCRdb's copy, which holds only in-frame ones; the method was immunoSEQ multiplex PCR. Counted here are some 76,000 clones, 80% to 95% occurring once; the ten biggest clones make up under 10%. Source: CD4+ or CD8+ T cells sorted from blood, taken in a trial of the OX40 agonist ivuxolimab. Every receptor here comes from an adult with an advanced solid tumor such as melanoma, head and neck, liver or kidney cancer.

V gene TRBV16 combines with J gene TRBJ1-1; 11 bases are shared with TRBD1. The junction had 4 bases not matched to a gene; V was cut back by 5 bases and J by 2 bases. Germline loops: CDR1 KGHSY, CDR2 FQNENV. The CDR3 spans 15 residues. CDR3 coding DNA: TGTGCCAGCAGCACCCGGACAGGGGGCAACACTGAAGCTTTCTTT. Its translation: CASSTRTGGNTEAFF. The full variable domain, its missing parts supplied by reference TRBV16 and TRBJ1-1, is GEEVAQTPKHLVRGEGQKAKLYCAPIKGHSYVFWYQQVLKNEFKFLISFQNENVFDETGMPKERFSAKCLPNSPCSLEIQATKLEDSAVYFCASSTRTGGNTEAFFGQGTRLTVV.

The chain has TRBV2 and TRBJ2-3; TRBD2 matches 7 bases. CDR1 and CDR2 from the germline V gene are SNHLY and FYNNEI. The CDR3 extends over 14 amino acids. With 4 bases clipped from V and 3 bases from J, the junction kept 4 bases outside the gene matches. CDR3 coding DNA: TGTGCCAGCAGTGGTGGGGGGGAGACAGATACGCAGTATTTT. Translating gives CASSGGGETDTQYF.

This clone was seen more than once but under ten times. The rearrangement uses TRBV18 and TRBJ1-1; TRBD1 matches 8 bases. The CDR3 totals 13 residues. The V and J ends lost 6 bases and 5 bases, in that order; junction bases with no gene match: 5. Germline-derived CDR1 and CDR2 are KGHSH and LQKENI. CDR3 region: CASSEDRVTEAFF. The CDR3 region has the DNA TGTGCCAGCTCCGAGGACAGGGTTACTGAAGCTTTCTTT.

This chain uses TRBV7-9 with TRBJ2-7; 14 nucleotides match TRBD2. CDR3 length: 16 residues. Germline lookup yields CDR1 SEHNR and CDR2 FQNEAQ (reference sequence). J gave up 0 bases and V 6 bases, and 4 bases lay outside the gene matches. The CDR3 nucleotides read TGTGCCAGCAGTCGACTAGCGGGGGGGTTCTCCTACGAGCAGTACTTC. This codes for CASSRLAGGFSYEQYF.

The V call is TRBV5-4, the J call TRBJ1-2; D unclear. The CDR3 runs 13 residues. The germline V gene has CDR1 SGHNT and CDR2 YYREEE (reference sequence). V dropped 0 bases and J dropped 2 bases, with 5 bases sitting between them. The CDR3 coding sequence is TGTGCCAGCAGCTTGGGGCAAAACTATGGCTACACCTTC. The encoded protein is CASSLGQNYGYTF.

CDR3: CASSLDALLRRTYEQYF. The CDR3 DNA sequence: TGTGCCAGCAGCTTAGATGCTTTGCTTCGTCGAACCTACGAGCAGTACTTC. The rearrangement joins TRBV11-3 to TRBJ2-7; D is uncertain. The ends were cut back, 0 bases at V and 2 bases at J, with 17 bases in the middle. The germline V gene has CDR1 SGHNT and CDR2 YENEEA. The CDR3 spans 17 residues.

The chain links TRBV27 to TRBJ1-5; 7 bases are a match to TRBD1. V shed 1 base and J 1 base; nucleotides not matched to a gene: 10. Per germline, CDR1 MNHEY and CDR2 SMNVEV (reference sequence). The CDR3 is 18 amino acids. CDR3 in amino acids: CASSLLGGAGASNQPQHF. CDR3 nucleotide sequence: TGTGCCAGCAGTTTATTAGGGGGCGCAGGGGCGAGCAATCAGCCCCAGCATTTT.

This sequence joins TRBV7-2 and TRBJ1-2; 8 bases are shared with TRBD1. The J segment lost 4 bases and the V segment lost 2 bases, leaving 15 bases of the junction unmatched. CDR3 length equals 18 residues. Germline CDR1 reads SGHTA; CDR2 reads FQGNSA. CDR3 protein: CASSLSPWQGAQGYGYTF. CDR3 coding DNA: TGTGCCAGCAGCTTATCGCCGTGGCAGGGGGCGCAAGGCTATGGCTACACCTTC.

This clone showed up just once. The chain uses TRBV19 and TRBJ2-7, with D tentatively TRBD1 (7 bases). CDR3 length equals 14 residues. In germline, CDR1 is LNHDA, CDR2 SQIVND (reference sequence). V was pared by 7 bases and J by 2 bases, with 15 bases between. This chain's CDR3 is CASTRGTEPYEQYF. The CDR3 nucleotides are TGTGCCAGTACCCGCGGGACAGAACCCTACGAGCAGTACTTC.

This chain links TRBV9 with TRBJ2-7; D possibly corresponds to TRBD2 (6 bases). The CDR3 covers 14 residues. Trimming took 0 bases from V and 2 from J, leaving 9 bases between them. Germline V CDR1 and CDR2: SGDLS, YYNGEE. CDR3: CASSVGGGPYEQYF. Written as DNA, the CDR3 is TGTGCCAGCAGCGTAGGTGGAGGGCCCTACGAGCAGTACTTC.

In this sample, this clone turned up a few times. The CDR3 DNA sequence: TGTGCCAGCACGAAAGTAGGGGACACTGAAGCTTTCTTT. It translates to CASTKVGDTEAFF. The chain employs TRBV6-5 and TRBJ1-1, with D possibly matching TRBD1 (5 bases). CDR1 is MNHEY, CDR2 SVGAGI, per germline. This CDR3 has 13 amino acids. The germline V and J ends were trimmed by 7 bases and 3 bases, with 12 bases remaining between them.

The rearrangement links TRBV18 to TRBJ2-1; TRBD1 agrees at 11 bases. This CDR3 comprises 15 residues. Losses at the gene ends were 8 bases for V and 5 bases for J; bases not matched to a gene: 8. Germline CDR1 and CDR2: KGHSH and LQKENI. Written as DNA, the CDR3 is TGTGCCAGCGCAAGACCGGACAGGGGGCACAATGAGCAGTTCTTC. Translation gives CASARPDRGHNEQFF.

V is TRBV27 and J is TRBJ2-5, with 8 bases fitting TRBD1. The CDR3 runs to 16 residues. Trimming at V came to 5 bases and at J to 5 bases, leaving 13 bases not matched to a gene. CDR1 is MNHEY and CDR2 is SMNVEV in the germline V gene (reference sequence). The CDR3 here is CASSTSTGEFDETQYF. The CDR3 DNA follows: TGTGCCAGCAGTACCTCGACAGGGGAGTTCGATGAGACCCAGTACTTC.

V gene TRBV13 combines with J gene TRBJ2-7; D assignment may be TRBD1 or TRBD2 (5 bases each). CDR1 is PRHDT and CDR2 is FYEKMQ in the germline V gene (reference sequence). Trimming took off 5 bases at V and 8 bases at J, with 16 bases between the two ends. The CDR3 runs 13 residues. The DNA for the CDR3 is TGTGCCAGCAGCCCCGGGACGCCGGCCCAGCAGTACTTC. Protein product: CASSPGTPAQQYF.

The rearrangement uses TRBV27 and TRBJ2-7, with D perhaps matching TRBD1 (5 bases). The germline gives CDR1 MNHEY, CDR2 SMNVEV (reference sequence). V lost 3 bases to trimming and J lost 7 bases, with 13 bases between them. The CDR3 is made up of 13 amino acids. The DNA of the CDR3 is TGTGCCAGCAGTTTGGCAGGGCCGTTAGAGCAGTACTTC. Protein sequence: CASSLAGPLEQYF.

This clone was detected only once. The chain joins TRBV7-9 to TRBJ2-5; 10 nucleotides match TRBD2. The germline V gene has CDR1 SEHNR and CDR2 FQNEAQ (reference sequence). CDR3 length equals 16 residues. V dropped 5 bases and J dropped 2; count of bases not matched to a gene: 8. The CDR3: CASSTIAGGKQETQYF. The CDR3, as DNA: TGTGCCAGCAGCACCATAGCGGGAGGAAAACAAGAGACCCAGTACTTC.

V is TRBV7-9 and J is TRBJ2-5; no clear D gene. V dropped 5 bases and J dropped 2 bases, with 9 bases sitting between them. CDR3 size: 13 residues. CDR1 is SEHNR and CDR2 is FQNEAQ in the germline V gene (reference sequence). The CDR3 coding sequence is TGTGCCAGCAGCCTAACGAGGCAAGAGACCCAGTACTTC. It yields the protein CASSLTRQETQYF.

The rearrangement links TRBV6-5 to TRBJ2-2; weak D call: TRBD1 (6 bases). The CDR3 length is 15 residues. The germline CDR1 and CDR2 sequences are MNHEY and SVGAGI. Trimming removed 6 bases from V and 4 bases from J, with 15 bases in between. This chain's CDR3 is CASSRGGPSTGELFF. The CDR3 DNA sequence: TGTGCCAGCAGCAGAGGGGGTCCGAGCACCGGGGAGCTGTTTTTT.